The T cell receptor beta chain described here comes from a study of a mutant IDH1 vaccine in newly diagnosed glioma. Study overall: Treated patients showed a male proportion of 62.5%, a female proportion of roughly 40%, and a mean age of around 39 years. Patients had received radiotherapy, temozolomide, or both previously, most receiving both. V12 occurred at week 35 and V13 at week 47. Study conclusions and caveats: Alterations occurring in top peripheral T cell clonotypes seemed unrelated to pseudoprogression.

This sample's time point: week 47, end of study. Each dose of the vaccine consisted of 300 ug of mutant IDH1 20-mer peptide, with topical imiquimod. Here immunoSEQ multiplex PCR was the method, and the copy in TCRdb shows in-frame clones only, minus some. The profile covers over 30,000 clones, with more than 75% appearing a single time and about 11% taken by the ten largest. Note on this clone: Antigen specificity is unknown.

The CDR3 has 15 amino acids. Trimming removed 6 bases at V and 1 base at J, with 13 bases between. Per the germline V gene, CDR1 is MNHNS and CDR2 is SASEGT. V gene TRBV6-1 combines with J gene TRBJ1-5; D ambiguous. The source was PBMCs, collected from a glioma patient whose treatment included an IDH1 peptide vaccine. The TCR comes from a woman in her 30s with glioma. CDR3 DNA sequence: TGTGCCAGCAGGATTTTCCCCGGCAGCAATCAGCCCCAGCATTTT. It encodes CASRIFPGSNQPQHF.